A selection of T cell receptor beta chains follows, all from one sample in a study of shared clonotypes between healthy human individuals. Clones were read by immunoSEQ multiplex PCR, and TCRdb kept only the in-frame ones, dropping some. The sample has 2,100,000 or so clones; approximately 94% are singletons. The material sequenced was naive CD4+ T cells sorted from blood. The receptors come from a man aged 18 to 29 in good health. CDR3s include the opening cysteine and the closing phenylalanine or tryptophan. Fields, in order: D gene, clone size, J gene, V gene, CDR3 protein, CDR3 DNA. The D gene is left open where the match is weak. Some rows have no size entry. The others give once, few or many, or a class for an expanded clone.

D gene: .
clone size: .
J gene: TRBJ2-2
V gene: TRBV4-1
CDR3 protein: CASRNPRTDQFKLFF
CDR3 DNA: TGCGCCAGCAGAAACCCTCGGACAGATCAATTTAAGCTGTTTTTT

D gene: TRBD1
clone size: .
J gene: TRBJ1-2
V gene: TRBV6-1
CDR3 protein: CASRPSGTDGYTF
CDR3 DNA: TGTGCCAGCAGACCTTCCGGGACAGATGGCTACACCTTC

D gene: TRBD2
clone size: .
J gene: TRBJ2-5
V gene: TRBV5-4
CDR3 protein: CASSPSAGYSETQYF
CDR3 DNA: TGTGCCAGCAGCCCCTCAGCGGGATATTCGGAGACCCAGTACTTC

D gene: .
clone size: .
J gene: TRBJ1-1
V gene: TRBV5-1
CDR3 protein: CASSLEVTTNTEAFF
CDR3 DNA: TGCGCCAGCAGCTTGGAGGTTACTACGAACACTGAAGCTTTCTTT

D gene: TRBD1
clone size: .
J gene: TRBJ2-5
V gene: TRBV6-5
CDR3 protein: CASSYFRTGTGETQYF
CDR3 DNA: TGTGCCAGCAGTTACTTCCGGACAGGGACAGGGGAGACCCAGTACTTC

D gene: .
clone size: .
J gene: TRBJ2-6
V gene: TRBV30
CDR3 protein: CAWSVTASGANVLTF
CDR3 DNA: TGTGCCTGGAGTGTAACGGCCTCTGGGGCCAACGTCCTGACTTTC

D gene: TRBD1
clone size: .
J gene: TRBJ2-7
V gene: TRBV2
CDR3 protein: CASSPDRGLNEQYF
CDR3 DNA: TGTGCCAGCAGTCCGGACAGGGGGCTCAACGAGCAGTACTTC

D gene: TRBD1
clone size: .
J gene: TRBJ1-2
V gene: TRBV5-6
CDR3 protein: CASSLSRDRNYGYTF
CDR3 DNA: TGTGCCAGCAGCCTTTCGAGGGACAGGAACTATGGCTACACCTTC

D gene: .
clone size: .
J gene: TRBJ2-7
V gene: TRBV2
CDR3 protein: CASSPNPILGQKDYEQYF
CDR3 DNA: TGTGCCAGCAGCCCGAACCCCATACTAGGACAAAAAGACTACGAGCAGTACTTC

D gene: TRBD1
clone size: .
J gene: TRBJ1-6
V gene: TRBV6-5
CDR3 protein: CASSREDRGNSPLHF
CDR3 DNA: TGTGCCAGCAGTCGGGAAGACAGGGGAAATTCACCCCTCCACTTT

D gene: .
clone size: .
J gene: TRBJ2-5
V gene: TRBV15
CDR3 protein: CATSSDVLETQYF
CDR3 DNA: TGTGCCACCAGCAGCGACGTTTTAGAGACCCAGTACTTC

D gene: .
clone size: .
J gene: TRBJ1-1
V gene: TRBV6-5
CDR3 protein: CASSYLDQNTEAFF
CDR3 DNA: TGTGCCAGCAGTTACCTGGACCAAAACACTGAAGCTTTCTTT

D gene: .
clone size: .
J gene: TRBJ1-4
V gene: TRBV10-3
CDR3 protein: CAISTTGEKLFF
CDR3 DNA: TGTGCCATCAGTACTACAGGGGAAAAACTGTTTTTT

D gene: .
clone size: .
J gene: TRBJ2-3
V gene: TRBV29-1
CDR3 protein: CSVEPREVGTDTQYF
CDR3 DNA: TGCAGCGTTGAGCCTAGGGAGGTTGGCACAGATACGCAGTATTTT

D gene: .
clone size: .
J gene: TRBJ1-6
V gene: TRBV30
CDR3 protein: CAWRQGNSPLHF
CDR3 DNA: TGTGCCTGGCGTCAGGGGAATTCACCCCTCCACTTT

D gene: .
clone size: .
J gene: TRBJ1-1
V gene: TRBV9
CDR3 protein: CASSELQRTEAFF
CDR3 DNA: TGTGCCAGCAGCGAACTACAGAGAACTGAAGCTTTCTTT

D gene: TRBD2
clone size: .
J gene: TRBJ2-3
V gene: TRBV6-1
CDR3 protein: CAIRRGSDTQYF
CDR3 DNA: TGTGCCATCCGGCGGGGGTCAGATACGCAGTATTTT

D gene: .
clone size: .
J gene: TRBJ2-7
V gene: TRBV28
CDR3 protein: CASSTRLGPYEQYF
CDR3 DNA: TGTGCCAGCAGTACCAGACTAGGTCCCTACGAGCAGTACTTC

D gene: TRBD2
clone size: .
J gene: TRBJ2-2
V gene: TRBV7-9
CDR3 protein: CASIPWGGNTGELFF
CDR3 DNA: TGTGCCAGCATCCCATGGGGGGGAAACACCGGGGAGCTGTTTTTT

D gene: TRBD2
clone size: .
J gene: TRBJ2-5
V gene: TRBV5-1
CDR3 protein: CASSLGLASGVETQYF
CDR3 DNA: TGCGCCAGCAGCTTGGGGCTGGCTAGCGGGGTTGAGACCCAGTACTTC

D gene: .
clone size: .
J gene: TRBJ1-5
V gene: TRBV28
CDR3 protein: CASSLEGGLYQPQHF
CDR3 DNA: TGTGCCAGCAGCCTAGAGGGGGGGCTCTATCAGCCCCAGCATTTT

D gene: TRBD1
clone size: .
J gene: TRBJ1-1
V gene: TRBV19
CDR3 protein: CASSSSLDRGTEAFF
CDR3 DNA: TGTGCCAGTAGTTCCTCCCTGGACAGGGGAACTGAAGCTTTCTTT

D gene: .
clone size: .
J gene: TRBJ1-5
V gene: TRBV6-5
CDR3 protein: CASSPGQYNQPQHF
CDR3 DNA: TGTGCCAGCAGTCCTGGACAGTACAATCAGCCCCAGCATTTT

D gene: .
clone size: .
J gene: TRBJ1-6
V gene: TRBV6-1
CDR3 protein: CASSEQDHRSPLHF
CDR3 DNA: TGTGCCAGCAGTGAACAGGACCATCGTTCACCCCTCCACTTT

D gene: TRBD2
clone size: .
J gene: TRBJ2-4
V gene: TRBV30
CDR3 protein: CAWRPVIAGGPGGAKNIQYF
CDR3 DNA: TGTGCCTGGAGACCCGTAATAGCGGGGGGGCCTGGAGGGGCCAAAAACATTCAGTACTTC

D gene: .
clone size: .
J gene: TRBJ1-3
V gene: TRBV6-5
CDR3 protein: CASSYREGYSGNTIYF
CDR3 DNA: TGTGCCAGCAGTTACCGAGAGGGGTACTCTGGAAACACCATATATTTT

D gene: .
clone size: .
J gene: TRBJ2-7
V gene: TRBV6-5
CDR3 protein: CASSYSSERGYEQYF
CDR3 DNA: TGTGCCAGCAGTTACTCGTCGGAAAGAGGGTACGAGCAGTACTTC

D gene: .
clone size: .
J gene: TRBJ2-2
V gene: TRBV10-1
CDR3 protein: CASSPRGPNTGELFF
CDR3 DNA: TGCGCCAGCAGCCCGCGGGGGCCGAACACCGGGGAGCTGTTTTTT

D gene: .
clone size: .
J gene: TRBJ2-2
V gene: TRBV7-3
CDR3 protein: CASSLSSVGTGELFF
CDR3 DNA: TGTGCCAGCAGCTTATCATCGGTCGGCACCGGGGAGCTGTTTTTT

D gene: .
clone size: .
J gene: TRBJ2-7
V gene: TRBV6-1
CDR3 protein: CASSEREQYF
CDR3 DNA: TGTGCCAGCAGTGAACGCGAGCAGTACTTC

D gene: TRBD2
clone size: .
J gene: TRBJ2-5
V gene: TRBV19
CDR3 protein: CASKVQGWGGETQYF
CDR3 DNA: TGTGCCAGTAAGGTTCAGGGATGGGGAGGGGAGACCCAGTACTTC

D gene: TRBD2
clone size: .
J gene: TRBJ2-3
V gene: TRBV7-2
CDR3 protein: CASSLITTSGRLKVDTQYF
CDR3 DNA: TGTGCCAGCAGCCTAATCACCACTAGCGGGAGACTTAAAGTAGATACGCAGTATTTT

D gene: TRBD1
clone size: .
J gene: TRBJ2-7
V gene: TRBV5-8
CDR3 protein: CASSPRDRSYEQYF
CDR3 DNA: TGTGCCAGCAGCCCAAGGGACAGGTCCTACGAGCAGTACTTC

D gene: TRBD1
clone size: .
J gene: TRBJ1-2
V gene: TRBV6-5
CDR3 protein: CASTSVRDSYGYTF
CDR3 DNA: TGTGCCAGCACCTCCGTACGGGACAGCTATGGCTACACCTTC

D gene: .
clone size: .
J gene: TRBJ2-7
V gene: TRBV2
CDR3 protein: CASISGTNTYEQYF
CDR3 DNA: TGTGCCAGCATCTCCGGGACAAATACCTACGAGCAGTACTTC

D gene: .
clone size: .
J gene: TRBJ2-7
V gene: TRBV7-4
CDR3 protein: CASSLSRGLADSYEQYF
CDR3 DNA: TGTGCCAGCAGCTTAAGCAGGGGGCTAGCGGACTCCTACGAGCAGTACTTC

D gene: .
clone size: .
J gene: TRBJ2-5
V gene: TRBV19
CDR3 protein: CASRYSAQETQYF
CDR3 DNA: TGTGCCAGTAGGTACTCTGCCCAAGAGACCCAGTACTTC

D gene: TRBD2
clone size: .
J gene: TRBJ2-7
V gene: TRBV2
CDR3 protein: CASSLGTSGGGEQYF
CDR3 DNA: TGTGCCAGCAGTTTAGGGACTAGCGGGGGCGGCGAGCAGTACTTC

D gene: .
clone size: few
J gene: TRBJ1-5
V gene: TRBV4-1
CDR3 protein: CASSQAGSGSNQPQHF
CDR3 DNA: TGCGCCAGCAGCCAAGCCGGCTCGGGGAGCAATCAGCCCCAGCATTTT

D gene: .
clone size: .
J gene: TRBJ2-7
V gene: TRBV7-2
CDR3 protein: CASSFSSLIAADEQYF
CDR3 DNA: TGTGCCAGCAGCTTCTCATCGTTGATAGCGGCGGACGAGCAGTACTTC

D gene: .
clone size: once
J gene: TRBJ2-7
V gene: TRBV27
CDR3 protein: CASSPTLRREQYF
CDR3 DNA: TGTGCCAGCAGTCCGACCCTACGAAGAGAGCAGTACTTC

D gene: TRBD2
clone size: once
J gene: TRBJ2-3
V gene: TRBV2
CDR3 protein: CASRLAGGPKDTQYF
CDR3 DNA: TGTGCCAGCAGACTAGCGGGAGGGCCAAAAGATACGCAGTATTTT

D gene: .
clone size: .
J gene: TRBJ2-3
V gene: TRBV25-1
CDR3 protein: CASSMPGGTDTQYF
CDR3 DNA: TGTGCCAGCTCAATGCCGGGGGGCACAGATACGCAGTATTTT

D gene: .
clone size: .
J gene: TRBJ2-2
V gene: TRBV18
CDR3 protein: CASSLAGSGTGELFF
CDR3 DNA: TGTGCCAGCTCACTCGCAGGGTCGGGCACCGGGGAGCTGTTTTTT

D gene: TRBD1
clone size: .
J gene: TRBJ2-5
V gene: TRBV10-3
CDR3 protein: CAISARQGKQETQYF
CDR3 DNA: TGTGCCATCAGTGCCCGACAGGGGAAACAAGAGACCCAGTACTTC

D gene: .
clone size: .
J gene: TRBJ2-7
V gene: TRBV5-1
CDR3 protein: CASSLDLNYEQYF
CDR3 DNA: TGCGCCAGCAGCTTGGACTTGAACTACGAGCAGTACTTC

D gene: TRBD2
clone size: .
J gene: TRBJ2-7
V gene: TRBV5-6
CDR3 protein: CASSYGLDYEQYF
CDR3 DNA: TGTGCCAGCAGTTACGGACTAGACTACGAGCAGTACTTC

D gene: TRBD1
clone size: .
J gene: TRBJ2-7
V gene: TRBV28
CDR3 protein: CASSLDRGIEQYF
CDR3 DNA: TGTGCCAGCAGTTTGGACAGGGGAATCGAGCAGTACTTC

D gene: TRBD1
clone size: .
J gene: TRBJ1-2
V gene: TRBV27
CDR3 protein: CASSPGTVAWRGYTF
CDR3 DNA: TGTGCCAGCAGTCCAGGGACAGTAGCTTGGCGTGGCTACACCTTC

D gene: .
clone size: .
J gene: TRBJ2-1
V gene: TRBV6-5
CDR3 protein: CASSPLTVGNEQFF
CDR3 DNA: TGTGCCAGCAGTCCCCTGACCGTGGGAAATGAGCAGTTCTTC

D gene: .
clone size: .
J gene: TRBJ1-2
V gene: TRBV5-6
CDR3 protein: CASSYDRNYGYTF
CDR3 DNA: TGTGCCAGCAGTTACGACAGGAACTATGGCTACACCTTC

D gene: TRBD1
clone size: .
J gene: TRBJ2-2
V gene: TRBV7-8
CDR3 protein: CASSGRDRDGTGELFF
CDR3 DNA: TGTGCCAGCAGCGGCCGGGACAGGGACGGAACCGGGGAGCTGTTTTTT

D gene: .
clone size: .
J gene: TRBJ1-5
V gene: TRBV28
CDR3 protein: CASSLPRQYSNQPQHF
CDR3 DNA: TGTGCCAGCAGTCTTCCTCGCCAGTATAGCAATCAGCCCCAGCATTTT

D gene: .
clone size: .
J gene: TRBJ2-1
V gene: TRBV2
CDR3 protein: CASKTDQNNEQFF
CDR3 DNA: TGTGCCAGCAAGACGGATCAGAACAATGAGCAGTTCTTC